The T cell receptor beta chain under discussion was sequenced for a study of beta chain features in type 1 diabetes. The study, taken as a whole, reports: Type 1 diabetes patients had moderately but significantly shorter TCRB CDR3s in all four CD4+ subsets.

This clone showed up just a few times. The antigen remains unidentified. The investigators reverse transcribed all of the isolated RNA, so they sequenced expressed TCRB transcripts. An average around 3.8 million reads came from naive, central memory and regulatory T cell samples. The assay was immunoSEQ multiplex PCR, and TCRdb's table has in-frame clones only and misses some. The data show 640,000 or so clones, around 15% seen once. V was trimmed by 3 bases and J by 8 bases, leaving 16 bases between them. Germline V lookup: CDR1 MGHDK, CDR2 SYGVNS. The CDR3 has 14 residues. The chain carries TRBV25-1 and TRBJ1-2; perhaps TRBD1 as D (5 bases). What was sequenced was naive CD4+ T cells from blood. This TCR was sampled from a man aged 18-30 years with type 1 diabetes. CDR3 in DNA: TGTGCCAGCAGTGACCCGGGACGATTACTAGGCTACACCTTC. Its translation is CASSDPGRLLGYTF.